This T cell receptor beta chain is from a study of post-analysis software for immune sequencing data. Study-wide context: Clinical courses comprised relapsing-remitting, secondary progressive and progressive-relapsing multiple sclerosis.

This clonotype was seen more than once but under ten times. Its antigen is not known. Broader study findings: With TRBV5-6, TRBV5-1 and TRBV20-1 included, about five TRBV segments were more frequent in patients than in controls. People with multiple sclerosis had a significantly lower normalized Chao1 diversity than controls did.

CDR3 length: 18 residues. After removal of 6 bases from V and 1 base from J, the junction contained 14 bases not matched to a gene. Unique molecular identifiers had been added to the TCR beta cDNA libraries. MiXCR, run by TCRdb on the PCR reads, gives a single entry per CDR3 protein. Among about 260,000 distinct CDR3 sequences listed, 36% were seen once. The V call is TRBV12-3 or TRBV12-4, the J call TRBJ1-1; 10 nucleotides match TRBD1. Sequenced input: blood. The sequence came from a girl aged 5 to 17 with multiple sclerosis. CDR3 loop: CASRPAPGTGVPNTEAFF. The CDR3 nucleotides read TGTGCCAGCAGACCCGCCCCCGGGACAGGGGTCCCGAACACTGAAGCTTTCTTT.